This T cell receptor beta chain emerged from a study of identical twins. Study-level findings and limits: Insertions ran lower in abundant cord blood beta clonotypes, though not in memory repertoires.

Trimming took 4 bases from V and 7 from J; bases not matched to a gene: 13. The length of the CDR3 is 16 residues. CDR1 LGHNA and CDR2 YNFKEQ come from the germline V gene. A template switching step contributed a universal primer site, while unique molecular identifiers were present in the cDNA. TCRdb used MiXCR to reprocess the 5' RACE reads, holding one entry per CDR3 protein. The sample lists 200,000 to 250,000 distinct CDR3 sequences; 10% to 15% were seen once. Of note for this clonotype: Its target is not known.

The same data also went into a second study, on yellow fever vaccine responses in identical twins. That source notes: The authors reported partly convergent, partly personalized vaccine responses in identical twins.

This sequence joins TRBV4-2 and TRBJ2-1; 7 nucleotides agree with TRBD1. The specimen sequenced was memory (CD45RO+) T cells sorted from blood. The sequence was collected from a woman aged 18-29 years in good health. CDR3 nucleotides: TGTGCCAGCAGCCCTCCCCAGACAGGGTTTGGGAATGAGCAGTTCTTC. It yields the protein CASSPPQTGFGNEQFF.